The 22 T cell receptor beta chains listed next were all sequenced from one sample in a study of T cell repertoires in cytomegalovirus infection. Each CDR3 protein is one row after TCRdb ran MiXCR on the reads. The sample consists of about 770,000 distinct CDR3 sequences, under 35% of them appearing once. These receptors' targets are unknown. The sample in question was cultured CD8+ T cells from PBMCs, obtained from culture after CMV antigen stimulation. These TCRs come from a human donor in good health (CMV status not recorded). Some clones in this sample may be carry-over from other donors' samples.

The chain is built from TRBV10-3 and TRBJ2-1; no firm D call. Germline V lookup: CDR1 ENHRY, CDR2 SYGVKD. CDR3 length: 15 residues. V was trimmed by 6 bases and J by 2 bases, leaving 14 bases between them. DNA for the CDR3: TGTGCCATCAGGTTTTCCGGGCTTCCCTACAATGAGCAGTTCTTC. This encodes CAIRFSGLPYNEQFF.

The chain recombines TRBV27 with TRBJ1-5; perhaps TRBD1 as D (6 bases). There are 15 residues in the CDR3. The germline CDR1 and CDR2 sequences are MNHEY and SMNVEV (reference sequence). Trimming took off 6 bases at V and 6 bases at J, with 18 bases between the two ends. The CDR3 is CASSTTKWGRQPQHF. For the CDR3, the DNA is TGTGCCAGCAGCACGACTAAGTGGGGGCGTCAGCCCCAGCATTTT.

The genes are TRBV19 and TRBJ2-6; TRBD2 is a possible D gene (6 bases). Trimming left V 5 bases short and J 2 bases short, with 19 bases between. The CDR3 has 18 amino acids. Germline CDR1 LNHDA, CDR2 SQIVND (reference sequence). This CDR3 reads CASSPLGGSPPGANVLTF. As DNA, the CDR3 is TGTGCCAGTAGTCCCCTGGGAGGCTCTCCTCCTGGGGCCAACGTCCTGACTTTC.

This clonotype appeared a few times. The CDR3 DNA sequence: TGCGCCAGCAGCCAACCTACCAATGAGCAGTTCTTC. Encoded protein: CASSQPTNEQFF. The V and J genes are TRBV4-1 and TRBJ2-1; D is unclear. There are 12 residues in the CDR3. The V gene's germline CDR1 is MGHRA and CDR2 YSYEKL. The ends were cut back, 2 bases at V and 6 bases at J, with 5 bases in the middle.

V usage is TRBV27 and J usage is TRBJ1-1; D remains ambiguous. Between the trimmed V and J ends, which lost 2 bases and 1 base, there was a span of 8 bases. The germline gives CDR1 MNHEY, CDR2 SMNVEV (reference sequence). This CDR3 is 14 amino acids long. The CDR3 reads CASSLALWNTEAFF. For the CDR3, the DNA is TGTGCCAGCAGTTTAGCCCTGTGGAACACTGAAGCTTTCTTT.

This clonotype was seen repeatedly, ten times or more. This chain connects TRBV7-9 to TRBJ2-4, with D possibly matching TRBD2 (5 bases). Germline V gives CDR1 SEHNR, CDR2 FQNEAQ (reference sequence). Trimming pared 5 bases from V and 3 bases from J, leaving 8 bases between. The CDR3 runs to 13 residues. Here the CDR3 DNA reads TGTGCCAGCAGCCCTCGGGACAAAAACATTCAGTACTTC. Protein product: CASSPRDKNIQYF. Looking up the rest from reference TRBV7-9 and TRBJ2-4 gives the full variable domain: DTGVSQNPRHKITKRGQNVTFRCDPISEHNRLYWYRQTLGQGPEFLTYFQNEAQLEKSRLLSDRFSAERPKGSFSTLEIQRTEQGDSAMYLCASSPRDKNIQYFGAGTRLSVL.

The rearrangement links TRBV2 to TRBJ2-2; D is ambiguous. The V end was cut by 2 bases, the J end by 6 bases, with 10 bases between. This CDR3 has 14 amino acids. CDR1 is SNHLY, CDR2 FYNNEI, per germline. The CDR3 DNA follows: TGTGCCAGCAGTGAATATAGACTTGCCGGGGAGCTGTTTTTT. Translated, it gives CASSEYRLAGELFF.

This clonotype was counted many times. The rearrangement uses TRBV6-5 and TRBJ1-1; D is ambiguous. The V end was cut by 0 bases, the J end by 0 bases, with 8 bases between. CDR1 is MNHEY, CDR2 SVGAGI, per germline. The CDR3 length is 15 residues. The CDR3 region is CASSYSRDMNTEAFF. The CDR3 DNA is TGTGCCAGCAGTTACTCGCGGGATATGAACACTGAAGCTTTCTTT.

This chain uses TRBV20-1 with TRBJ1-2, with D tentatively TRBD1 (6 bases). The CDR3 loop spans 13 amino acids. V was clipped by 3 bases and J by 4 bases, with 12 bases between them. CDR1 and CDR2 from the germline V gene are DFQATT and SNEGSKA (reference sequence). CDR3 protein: CSARAGAGYGYTF. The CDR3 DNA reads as TGCAGTGCTAGGGCAGGGGCGGGCTATGGCTACACCTTC.

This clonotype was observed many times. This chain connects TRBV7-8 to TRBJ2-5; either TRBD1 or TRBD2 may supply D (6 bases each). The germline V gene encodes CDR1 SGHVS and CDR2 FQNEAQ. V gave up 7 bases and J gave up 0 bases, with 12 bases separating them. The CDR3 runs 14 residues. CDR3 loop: CASTGADDQETQYF. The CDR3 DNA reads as TGTGCCAGCACGGGGGCAGACGACCAAGAGACCCAGTACTTC.

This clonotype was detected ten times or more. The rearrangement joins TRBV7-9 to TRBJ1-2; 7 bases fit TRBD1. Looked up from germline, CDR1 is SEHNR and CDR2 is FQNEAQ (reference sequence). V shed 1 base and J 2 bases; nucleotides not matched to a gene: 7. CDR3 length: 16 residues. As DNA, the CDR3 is TGTGCCAGCAGCTTAGGGGCAGGGGGATCGAACTATGGCTACACCTTC. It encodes CASSLGAGGSNYGYTF.

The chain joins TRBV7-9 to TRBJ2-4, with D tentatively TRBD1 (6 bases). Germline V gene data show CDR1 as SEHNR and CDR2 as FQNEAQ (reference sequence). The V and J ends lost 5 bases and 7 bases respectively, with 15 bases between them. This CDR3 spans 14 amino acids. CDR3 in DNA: TGTGCCAGCAGCCACCCGGAGACAGGCAACATTCAGTACTTC. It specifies CASSHPETGNIQYF.

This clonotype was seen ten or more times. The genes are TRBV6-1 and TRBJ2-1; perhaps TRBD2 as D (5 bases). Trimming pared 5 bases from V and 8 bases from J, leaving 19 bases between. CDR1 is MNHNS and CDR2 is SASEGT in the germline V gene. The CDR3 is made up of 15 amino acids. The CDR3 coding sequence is TGTGCCAGCAGTTTACTACGCGGAGGTTCGGATGAGCAGTTCTTC. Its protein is CASSLLRGGSDEQFF.

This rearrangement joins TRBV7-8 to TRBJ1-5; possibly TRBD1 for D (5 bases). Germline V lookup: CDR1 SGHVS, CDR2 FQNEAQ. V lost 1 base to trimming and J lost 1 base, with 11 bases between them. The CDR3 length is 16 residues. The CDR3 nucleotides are TGTGCCAGCAGCTTAGTTGGGGACCGCAGCAATCAGCCCCAGCATTTT. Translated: CASSLVGDRSNQPQHF. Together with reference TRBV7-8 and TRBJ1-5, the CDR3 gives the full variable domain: GAGVSQSPRYKVAKRGQDVALRCDPISGHVSLFWYQQALGQGPEFLTYFQNEAQLDKSGLPSDRFFAERPEGSVSTLKIQRTQQEDSAVYLCASSLVGDRSNQPQHFGDGTRLSIL.

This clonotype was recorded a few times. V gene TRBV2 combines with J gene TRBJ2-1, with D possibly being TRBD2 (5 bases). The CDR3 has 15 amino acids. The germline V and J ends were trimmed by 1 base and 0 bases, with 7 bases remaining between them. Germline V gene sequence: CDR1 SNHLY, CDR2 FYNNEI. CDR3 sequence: CASSEGESSYNEQFF. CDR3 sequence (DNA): TGTGCCAGCAGTGAAGGGGAGAGCTCCTACAATGAGCAGTTCTTC.

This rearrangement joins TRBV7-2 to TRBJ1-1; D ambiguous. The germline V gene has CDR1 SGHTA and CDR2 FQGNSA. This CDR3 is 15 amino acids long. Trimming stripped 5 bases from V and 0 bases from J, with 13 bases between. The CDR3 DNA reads TGTGCCAGCAGCATTCGACACGGTTTGAACACTGAAGCTTTCTTT. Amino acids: CASSIRHGLNTEAFF.

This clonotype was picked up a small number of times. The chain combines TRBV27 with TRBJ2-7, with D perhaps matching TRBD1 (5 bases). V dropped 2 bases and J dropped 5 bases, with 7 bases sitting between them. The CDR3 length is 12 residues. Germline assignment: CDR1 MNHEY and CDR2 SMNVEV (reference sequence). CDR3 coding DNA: TGTGCCAGCAGTTTACAGGGTGACGAGCAGTACTTC. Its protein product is CASSLQGDEQYF.

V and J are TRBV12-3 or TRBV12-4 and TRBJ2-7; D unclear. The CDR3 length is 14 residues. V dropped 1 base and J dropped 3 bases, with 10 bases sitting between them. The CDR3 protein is CASSLVRHGYEQYF. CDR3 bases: TGTGCCAGCAGTTTAGTACGCCATGGCTACGAGCAGTACTTC.

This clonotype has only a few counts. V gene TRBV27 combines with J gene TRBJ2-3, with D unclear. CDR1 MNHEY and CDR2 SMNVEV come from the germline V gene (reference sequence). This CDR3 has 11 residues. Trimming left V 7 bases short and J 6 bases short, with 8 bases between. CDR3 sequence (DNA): TGTGCCAGCACCTTCGAGGATACGCAGTATTTT. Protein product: CASTFEDTQYF.

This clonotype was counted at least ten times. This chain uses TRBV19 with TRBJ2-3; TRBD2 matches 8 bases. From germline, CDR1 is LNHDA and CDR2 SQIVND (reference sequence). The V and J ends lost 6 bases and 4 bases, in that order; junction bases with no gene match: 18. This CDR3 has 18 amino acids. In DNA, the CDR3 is TGTGCCAGTAGCATTTTGGGTGTGGAGCGGGGGCCTTCAGATACGCAGTATTTT. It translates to CASSILGVERGPSDTQYF.

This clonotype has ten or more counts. The DNA of the CDR3 is TGTGCCAGCAGTCGGGGCTATGGCTACACCTTC. It translates to CASSRGYGYTF. The V gene is TRBV27, the J gene TRBJ1-2; D is unresolved. Between the trimmed V and J ends, which lost 5 bases and 4 bases, there was a span of 5 bases. Germline V gene sequence: CDR1 MNHEY, CDR2 SMNVEV (reference sequence). CDR3 length: 11 amino acids.

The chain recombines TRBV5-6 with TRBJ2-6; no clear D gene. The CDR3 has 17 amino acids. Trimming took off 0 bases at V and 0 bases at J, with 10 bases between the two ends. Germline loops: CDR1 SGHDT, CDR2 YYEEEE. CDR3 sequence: CASSLVWDSSGANVLTF. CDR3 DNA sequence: TGTGCCAGCAGCTTGGTGTGGGATAGCTCTGGGGCCAACGTCCTGACTTTC.